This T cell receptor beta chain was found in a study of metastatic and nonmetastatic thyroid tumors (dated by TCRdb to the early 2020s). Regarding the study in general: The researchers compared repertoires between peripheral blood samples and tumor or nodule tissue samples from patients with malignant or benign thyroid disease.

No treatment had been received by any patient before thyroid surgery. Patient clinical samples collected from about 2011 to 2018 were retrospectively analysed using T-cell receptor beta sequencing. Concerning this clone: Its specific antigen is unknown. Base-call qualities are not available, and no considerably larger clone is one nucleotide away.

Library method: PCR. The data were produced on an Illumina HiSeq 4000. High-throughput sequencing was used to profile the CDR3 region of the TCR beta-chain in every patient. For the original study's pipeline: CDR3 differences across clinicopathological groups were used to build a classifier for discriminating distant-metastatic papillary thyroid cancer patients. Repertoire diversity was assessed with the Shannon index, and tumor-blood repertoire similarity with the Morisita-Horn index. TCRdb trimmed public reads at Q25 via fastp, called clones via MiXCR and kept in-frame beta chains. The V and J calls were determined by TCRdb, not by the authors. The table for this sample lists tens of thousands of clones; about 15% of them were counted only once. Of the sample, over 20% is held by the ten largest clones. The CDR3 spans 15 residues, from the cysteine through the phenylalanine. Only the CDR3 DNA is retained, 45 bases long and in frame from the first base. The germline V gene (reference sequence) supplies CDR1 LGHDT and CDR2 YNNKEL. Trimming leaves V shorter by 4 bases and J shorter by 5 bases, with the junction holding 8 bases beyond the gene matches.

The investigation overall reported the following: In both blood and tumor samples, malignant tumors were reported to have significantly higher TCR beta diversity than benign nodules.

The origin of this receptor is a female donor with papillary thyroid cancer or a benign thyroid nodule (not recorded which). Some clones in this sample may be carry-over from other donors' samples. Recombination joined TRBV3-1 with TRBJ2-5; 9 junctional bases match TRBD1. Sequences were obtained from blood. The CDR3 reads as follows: CASSPEGQGGETQYF. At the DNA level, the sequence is TGTGCCAGCAGCCCGGAGGGACAGGGTGGGGAGACCCAGTACTTC.